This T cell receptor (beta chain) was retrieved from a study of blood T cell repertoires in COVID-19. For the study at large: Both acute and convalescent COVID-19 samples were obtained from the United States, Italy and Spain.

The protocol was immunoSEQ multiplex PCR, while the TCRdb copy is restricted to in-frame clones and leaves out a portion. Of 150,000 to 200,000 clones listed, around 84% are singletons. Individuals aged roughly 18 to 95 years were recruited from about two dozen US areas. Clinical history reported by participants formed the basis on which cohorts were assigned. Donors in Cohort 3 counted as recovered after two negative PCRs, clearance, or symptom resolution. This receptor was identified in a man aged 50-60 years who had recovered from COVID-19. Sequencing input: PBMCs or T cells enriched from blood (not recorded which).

CDR3 sequence reads: CASSERGASYNEQFF. CDR3 DNA sequence: TGTGCCAGCAGCGAGCGGGGGGCATCCTACAATGAGCAGTTCTTC. The V call is TRBV14, the J call TRBJ2-1; 9 bases agree with TRBD2. Germline CDR1 and CDR2: SGHDN and FVKESK. CDR3 length equals 15 residues. J was trimmed by 1 base and V by 5 bases; bases with no gene match: 3.